The table lists the clone carrying this TCR beta chain with a count of one. In the authors' methods: For nucleated cells, counts were estimated from reference gene primer amplification. Profiled with immunoSEQ multiplex PCR; TCRdb holds only in-frame clones, not every one. V and J calls plus clone size are reproduced from that table; the DNA served to infer D and trimming. In the table there are some 94,000 clones, approximately 87% of which are singletons. This record comes from a study of blood T cell repertoires in COVID-19. Study as a whole: Nucleic acid was either cDNA or gDNA, and it came from T cells, B-cell-depleted T cells, or PBMCs.

With 2 bases removed from V and 1 base from J, the gap between germline ends came to 15 bases. The length of the CDR3 is 16 residues. CDR1 and CDR2 from the germline V gene are MNHNY and SVGAGI (reference sequence). The clonotype originates from a human donor in a cohort sampled during active COVID-19. The chain uses TRBV6-6 and TRBJ2-7; no firm D call. Specimen: peripheral blood. The CDR3 region is CASSYRRLGPSYEQYF. Here the CDR3 DNA reads TGTGCCAGCAGTTACCGACGACTGGGTCCTTCCTACGAGCAGTACTTC.